This note documents a single T cell receptor beta chain sequence. As yet, its antigen is unknown. The PCR had 60 Vbeta and 13 Jbeta primers. Assay: immunoSEQ multiplex PCR; the TCRdb copy retains only in-frame clones and omits some. The sample holds around 150,000 clones, 75% to 85% seen once. The sample belongs to a study of cytomegalovirus exposure and HLA in healthy donors. Per the germline V gene, CDR1 is KGHSH and CDR2 is LQKENI. V gave up 6 bases and J gave up 8 bases; unmatched junction bases: 18. This CDR3 has 18 residues. Broader study findings: An apparent linkage of common viral pathogens to several of the most significant clusters emerged in a later analysis. Some public TCRs appeared in many individuals, while most sequences were rare. A cluster of highly shared sequence variants was likely a sequencing artifact. 150 or so TCR beta chains were listed as cytomegalovirus-associated.

The sequence derives from a woman in her thirties or forties in good health and CMV-seronegative. This chain connects TRBV18 to TRBJ2-3; 12 bases agree with TRBD1. The sample taken for sequencing was PBMCs. In nucleotides, the CDR3 is TGTGCCAGCTCGCAAGCTACCTCCGGGACAGGGGGCACGGGTACGCAGTATTTT. Protein sequence: CASSQATSGTGGTGTQYF. Full variable domain (rest looked up from reference TRBV18 and TRBJ2-3): NAGVMQNPRHLVRRRGQEARLRCSPMKGHSHVYWYRQLPEEGLKFMVYLQKENIIDESGMPKERFSAEFPKEGPSILRIQQVVRGDSAAYFCASSQATSGTGGTGTQYFGPGTRLTVL.